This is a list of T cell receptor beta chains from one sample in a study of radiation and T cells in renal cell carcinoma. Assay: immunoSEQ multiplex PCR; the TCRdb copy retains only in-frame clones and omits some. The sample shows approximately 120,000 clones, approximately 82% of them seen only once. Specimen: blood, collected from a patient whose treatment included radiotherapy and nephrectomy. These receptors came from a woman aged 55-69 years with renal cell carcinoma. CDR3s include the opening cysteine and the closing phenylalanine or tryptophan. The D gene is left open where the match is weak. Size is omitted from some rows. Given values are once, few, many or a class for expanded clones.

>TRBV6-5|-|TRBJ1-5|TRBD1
TGTGCCAGCAGTTATGAGGGGGCAGGTCAGCCCCAGCATTTT
CASSYEGAGQPQHF
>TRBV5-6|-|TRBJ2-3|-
TGTGCCAGCAGCTTCCCGATTTACACAGATACGCAGTATTTT
CASSFPIYTDTQYF
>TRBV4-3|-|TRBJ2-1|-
TGCGCCAGCAGCCAAGATAGCGCCCCTTACGATGAGCAGTTCTTC
CASSQDSAPYDEQFF
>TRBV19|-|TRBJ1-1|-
TGTGCCAGTAGATACCGCGCAGGGAACACTGAAGCTTTCTTT
CASRYRAGNTEAFF
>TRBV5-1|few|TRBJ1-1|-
TGCGCCAGCAGCTTGGTGCAGGGTGGGAACACTGAAGCTTTCTTT
CASSLVQGGNTEAFF
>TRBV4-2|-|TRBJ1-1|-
TGTGCCAGCAGCCAAGAGGCAGGGGCGAACACTGAAGCTTTCTTT
CASSQEAGANTEAFF
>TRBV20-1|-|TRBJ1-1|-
TGCAGTGCTAGTATAGTAGGTGAAGCTTTCTTT
CSASIVGEAFF
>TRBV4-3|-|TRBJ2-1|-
TGCGCCAGCAGCCAAGAAAAAGACAATGAGCAGTTCTTC
CASSQEKDNEQFF
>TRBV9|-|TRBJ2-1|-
TGTGCCAGCAGCGACGGCATAAAGGTTACGACTAAAGGCTCCTACAATGAGCAGTTCTTC
CASSDGIKVTTKGSYNEQFF
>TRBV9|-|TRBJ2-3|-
TGTGCCAGCAGCGTAGTAGGCCTGGTCACAGATACGCAGTATTTT
CASSVVGLVTDTQYF
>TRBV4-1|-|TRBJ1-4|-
TGCGCCAGCAGCCAAGGGAGAGGGGCAGGTGAAAAACTGTTTTTT
CASSQGRGAGEKLFF
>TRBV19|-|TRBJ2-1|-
TGTGCCAGTAGTATGGGCGGTTACAATGAGCAGTTCTTC
CASSMGGYNEQFF
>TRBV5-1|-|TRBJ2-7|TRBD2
TGCGCCAGCAGCCCCGGGACTAGCGGCTACGAGCAGTACTTC
CASSPGTSGYEQYF
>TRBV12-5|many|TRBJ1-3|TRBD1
TGTGCTAGTGCTCAGGGGGGGCCTGGAAACACCATATATTTT
CASAQGGPGNTIYF
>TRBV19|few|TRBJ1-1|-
TGTGCCAGTAGTATAGTCGGAGGGGACACTGAAGCTTTCTTT
CASSIVGGDTEAFF
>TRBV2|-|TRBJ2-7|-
TGTGCCAGCACCTTTACAGGGATAGGCGAGCAGTACTTC
CASTFTGIGEQYF
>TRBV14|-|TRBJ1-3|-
TGTGCCAGCAGCCAAGTTTTCCAGGGTTCTGGAAACACCATATATTTT
CASSQVFQGSGNTIYF
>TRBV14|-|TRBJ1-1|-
TGTGCCAGCAGCCAAGATCTGGACAGAACTGAAGCTTTCTTT
CASSQDLDRTEAFF
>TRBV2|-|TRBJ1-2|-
TGTGCCAGCAGTTTCGGGGAAAACTATGGCTACACCTTC
CASSFGENYGYTF
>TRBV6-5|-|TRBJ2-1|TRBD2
TGTGCCATCAAGGCGGGAGGCTCCTACAATGAGCAGTTCTTC
CAIKAGGSYNEQFF
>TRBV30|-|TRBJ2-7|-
TGTGCCTGGAGTGTAAGTGCCGAGCAGTACTTC
CAWSVSAEQYF
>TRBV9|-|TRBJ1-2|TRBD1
TGTGCCAGCAGCGTAGCGGAGGGGGCCTATGGCTACACCTTC
CASSVAEGAYGYTF
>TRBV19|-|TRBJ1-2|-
TGTGCCAGTAGTATACAAGAAGGCTACACCTTC
CASSIQEGYTF
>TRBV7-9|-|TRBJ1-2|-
TGTGCCAGCAGCTACCCCGGCCGGAACTATGGCTACACCTTC
CASSYPGRNYGYTF
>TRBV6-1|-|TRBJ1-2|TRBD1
TGTGCCAGCAGTACAACAACAGGGGGGCGAGGCTACACCTTC
CASSTTTGGRGYTF
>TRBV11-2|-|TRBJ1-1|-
TGTGCCAGCAGCTTAGATACGGGAGGGGGCACTGAAGCTTTCTTT
CASSLDTGGGTEAFF
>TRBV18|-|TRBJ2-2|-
TGTGCCAGCTCACCTAGCCCGGGGGGCAAATACACCGGGGAGCTGTTTTTT
CASSPSPGGKYTGELFF
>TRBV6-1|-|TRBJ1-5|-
TGTGCCACCACCCCGGGTAGCAATCAGCCCCAGCATTTT
CATTPGSNQPQHF
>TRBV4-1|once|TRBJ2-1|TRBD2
TGCGCCAGCAGCCAACAACCGGGACTAGCGGGGGGCACGAGCTCCTACAATGAGCAGTTCTTC
CASSQQPGLAGGTSSYNEQFF
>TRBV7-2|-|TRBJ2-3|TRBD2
TGTGCCAGCAGCTTAGGCTTACTAGCGGGGGGGCAGTATTTT
CASSLGLLAGGQYF
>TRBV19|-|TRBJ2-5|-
TGTGCCAGTAGTCCCCAGACTACCCAACGGGAGACCCAGTACTTC
CASSPQTTQRETQYF
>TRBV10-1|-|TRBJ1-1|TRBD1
TGCGCCAGCAGTTCAGGACAGGGGGCGCGTCGGACTGAAGCTTTCTTT
CASSSGQGARRTEAFF